The 12 T cell receptor beta chains listed next were all sequenced from one sample in a study of shared clonotypes between healthy human individuals. CD8 cells classed as naive were CD45RO-negative and positively selected for CCR7, excluding terminally differentiated effector memory CD45RA+ cells. The table came from immunoSEQ multiplex PCR; TCRdb's copy has only in-frame clones and leaves some out. Here the sample spans about 2 million clones, about 95% being singletons. Sample: naive CD8+ T cells sorted from blood. Receptor source: a man aged 18 to 29 in good health.

Concerning this clone itself: Other DNA sequences of this sample code for an identical CDR3. This sequence joins TRBV11-2 and TRBJ2-5, with D possibly being TRBD1 (6 bases). V was cut by 4 bases and J by 1 base, with 13 bases left in between. Looked up from germline, CDR1 is SGHAT and CDR2 is FQNNGV. The CDR3 is 15 amino acids. In DNA, the CDR3 is TGTGCCAGCAGCTCATGGACAGAGCCCCAAGAGACCCAGTACTTC. Translating it yields CASSSWTEPQETQYF.

The chain joins TRBV13 to TRBJ1-2, with TRBD1 identical over 9 bases. The CDR3 loop spans 15 amino acids. Per germline, CDR1 PRHDT and CDR2 FYEKMQ (reference sequence). V gave up 5 bases and J gave up 3 bases; unmatched junction bases: 7. CDR3 residues: CASSIPRTGDYGYTF. CDR3 sequence (DNA): TGTGCCAGCAGCATCCCCAGGACAGGGGACTATGGCTACACCTTC.

This chain uses TRBV2 with TRBJ2-4; the D gene could be TRBD1 or TRBD2 (5 bases each). The CDR3 sequence is 12 residues long. Deletions cut 10 bases from V and 6 bases from J, with 13 bases between. Germline V CDR1 and CDR2: SNHLY, FYNNEI. CDR3 protein: CATGDAGNIQYF. As DNA, the CDR3 is TGTGCCACCGGGGACGCCGGAAACATTCAGTACTTC.

The chain has TRBV9 and TRBJ2-2; D is uncertain. This CDR3 comprises 17 residues. Germline V CDR1 and CDR2: SGDLS, YYNGEE. V was trimmed by 0 bases and J by 0 bases, leaving 12 bases between them. This CDR3 reads CASSVVSRTSNTGELFF. The CDR3 DNA is TGTGCCAGCAGCGTAGTGTCCAGGACGTCGAACACCGGGGAGCTGTTTTTT.

CDR3 bases: TGTGCCAGCAGCCTGACTAGCGGGAAGGATACGCAGTATTTT. Its protein product is CASSLTSGKDTQYF. V usage is TRBV7-9 and J usage is TRBJ2-3; 11 bases are a match to TRBD2. Germline CDR1 reads SEHNR; CDR2 reads FQNEAQ (reference sequence). This CDR3 region has 14 residues. J gave up 6 bases and V 5 bases, and 4 bases lay outside the gene matches. The variable domain in full, completed from reference TRBV7-9 and TRBJ2-3, reads DTGVSQNPRHKITKRGQNVTFRCDPISEHNRLYWYRQTLGQGPEFLTYFQNEAQLEKSRLLSDRFSAERPKGSFSTLEIQRTEQGDSAMYLCASSLTSGKDTQYFGPGTRLTVL.

The chain employs TRBV19 and TRBJ2-2, with D uncertain. Germline V lookup: CDR1 LNHDA, CDR2 SQIVND (reference sequence). V shed 1 base and J shed 7 bases, with 10 bases lying between them. The CDR3 runs to 14 residues. The CDR3 protein is CASSIVGIGGELFF. Written as DNA, the CDR3 is TGTGCCAGTAGTATAGTGGGTATCGGCGGGGAGCTGTTTTTT. Looking up the rest from reference TRBV19 and TRBJ2-2 gives the full variable domain: DGGITQSPKYLFRKEGQNVTLSCEQNLNHDAMYWYRQDPGQGLRLIYYSQIVNDFQKGDIAEGYSVSREKKESFPLTVTSAQKNPTAFYLCASSIVGIGGELFFGEGSRLTVL.

Details on this clone: The junction departs from the called germline gene at one end, perhaps through a read error. This sequence joins TRBV10-3 and TRBJ2-1; tentatively, D is TRBD1 or TRBD2 (5 bases each). The CDR3 sequence is 15 residues long. Looked up from germline, CDR1 is ENHRY and CDR2 is SYGVKD. DNA of the CDR3: TGTGCCATCACTGAGGGGCTGGACCGCTACAATGAGCAGTTCTTC. Amino acids: CAITEGLDRYNEQFF.

The rearrangement uses TRBV11-2 and TRBJ2-1; 12 bases are a match to TRBD2. Germline values: CDR1 SGHAT, CDR2 FQNNGV. This CDR3 has 15 amino acids. V trimming: 5 bases; J trimming: 7 bases; junction bases outside the gene matches: 6. The DNA for the CDR3 is TGTGCCAGCAGCCCGACTAGCGGGAGAATTAATGAGCAGTTCTTC. Its protein is CASSPTSGRINEQFF.

This chain's CDR3 is CAWSITGGIGSPLHF. DNA for the CDR3: TGTGCCTGGAGTATTACAGGGGGGATTGGTTCACCCCTCCACTTT. The V call is TRBV30, the J call TRBJ1-6, with 8 bases that match TRBD1. J lost 9 bases, V lost 2 bases, and 9 bases had no gene match. This CDR3 comprises 15 residues. The germline CDR1 and CDR2 sequences are GTSNPN and SVGIG (reference sequence).

The chain couples TRBV6-6 to TRBJ2-7; no reliable D call. This CDR3 region has 10 residues. Germline V gene data show CDR1 as MNHNY and CDR2 as SVGAGI (reference sequence). V lost 2 bases and J lost 5, with 1 base in between. This CDR3 reads CASSYNEQYF. In DNA, the CDR3 is TGTGCCAGCAGTTACAACGAGCAGTACTTC.

For this clone: Within the sample, other DNA sequences also encode this same CDR3. The gene calls are TRBV4-1 and TRBJ2-7, with 8 bases that match TRBD1. V shed 1 base, J shed 2 bases, and the junction held 4 bases outside the gene matches. Germline V gene lookup returns CDR1 MGHRA and CDR2 YSYEKL. This CDR3 has 15 amino acids. CDR3 DNA sequence: TGCGCCAGCAGCCAAGGTCAGGGGGCCACCTACGAGCAGTACTTC. Translation: CASSQGQGATYEQYF.

This chain joins TRBV6-1 and TRBJ2-7; D is possibly TRBD1 (5 bases). Trimming took 0 bases from V and 7 from J, leaving 25 bases between them. The CDR3 is 18 amino acids. The germline gives CDR1 MNHNS, CDR2 SASEGT. The CDR3: CASSEALTTDWGMSEQYF. In DNA, the CDR3 is TGTGCCAGCAGTGAAGCGCTGACGACTGACTGGGGCATGAGTGAGCAGTACTTC.